The 12 T cell receptor beta chains below come from one sample, sequenced in a study of PD-L1 blockade in urothelial cancer. Using immunoSEQ multiplex PCR, the repertoire was profiled, and TCRdb retains in-frame clones only, with some absent. The sample has some 40,000 clones, about 80% seen once. Time point denoted: peripheral blood 6 weeks after treatment start. Material: PBMCs, obtained around atezolizumab (anti-PD-L1) treatment. The receptors were sampled from a man aged 35 to 55 with urothelial cancer.

The chain carries TRBV5-4 and TRBJ1-4; TRBD1 agrees at 8 bases. Per the germline V gene, CDR1 is SGHNT and CDR2 is YYREEE (reference sequence). The CDR3 totals 16 residues. V gave up 1 base and J gave up 2 bases; unmatched junction bases: 4. The CDR3 region has the DNA TGTGCCAGCAGCTTGACAGGGGGGCTTACTAATGAAAAACTGTTTTTT. The encoded protein is CASSLTGGLTNEKLFF.

The rearrangement uses TRBV15 and TRBJ2-4; 7 positions match TRBD1. J gave up 8 bases and V 0 bases, and 13 bases lay outside the gene matches. Per the germline V gene, CDR1 is LNHNV and CDR2 is YYDKDF (reference sequence). The CDR3 runs 17 residues. CDR3 loop: CATSREAARDSRDIQYF. DNA for the CDR3: TGTGCCACCAGCAGAGAGGCTGCCAGGGACAGTAGGGACATTCAGTACTTC.

This sequence joins TRBV11-2 and TRBJ2-7; TRBD1 might be the D (6 bases). Looked up from germline, CDR1 is SGHAT and CDR2 is FQNNGV. V shed 5 bases and J shed 2 bases, with 13 bases lying between them. The length of the CDR3 is 14 residues. The CDR3 region has the DNA TGTGCCAGCAGCCCCTCGGGACAAACCTACGAGCAGTACTTC. Amino acid sequence: CASSPSGQTYEQYF.

Only a few counts were recorded for this clone. This chain joins TRBV28 and TRBJ1-2; weak D call: TRBD1 (5 bases). CDR1 is MDHEN and CDR2 is SYDVKM in the germline V gene. V lost 5 bases and J lost 6, with 16 bases in between. The CDR3 sequence is 14 residues long. This CDR3 reads CASSGTGSINGYTF. In DNA, the CDR3 is TGTGCCAGCAGTGGAACAGGCTCTATCAATGGCTACACCTTC.

This clone was counted a single time. This chain links TRBV28 with TRBJ2-4; D gene ambiguous. CDR3 size: 15 residues. Trimming left V 0 bases short and J 3 bases short, with 9 bases between. Per germline, CDR1 MDHEN and CDR2 SYDVKM. CDR3 amino acids: CASSLWQASKNIQYF. CDR3 coding DNA: TGTGCCAGCAGTTTATGGCAGGCAAGCAAAAACATTCAGTACTTC.

The J gene is TRBJ1-1, the V gene TRBV27; D remains ambiguous. Germline loops: CDR1 MNHEY, CDR2 SMNVEV (reference sequence). V lost 5 bases and J 7 bases, leaving 17 bases between the germline ends. The CDR3 loop spans 14 amino acids. The chain's CDR3 is CASSAYNSPHEAFF. DNA for the CDR3: TGTGCCAGCAGTGCATACAACAGTCCACATGAAGCTTTCTTT.

This chain links TRBV5-1 with TRBJ2-1, with TRBD2 identical over 10 bases. CDR1 SGHRS and CDR2 YFSETQ come from the germline V gene. After removal of 5 bases from V and 7 bases from J, the junction contained 6 bases not matched to a gene. The CDR3 has 14 residues. The CDR3 DNA is TGCGCCAGCAGTCTAGCGGGAGTAGTAAATGAGCAGTTCTTC. It codes for CASSLAGVVNEQFF.

CDR3 bases: TGTGCCAGCAGTTACTCGACAGCAACTAATGAAAAACTGTTTTTT. Amino acid sequence: CASSYSTATNEKLFF. J is TRBJ1-4 and V is TRBV6-5; D possibly corresponds to TRBD1 (5 bases). This CDR3 is built from 15 residues. V lost 0 bases and J lost 0, with 5 bases in between. CDR1 MNHEY and CDR2 SVGAGI come from the germline V gene.

The V call is TRBV19, the J call TRBJ2-7; TRBD1 matches at 7 bases. CDR3 length equals 14 residues. Germline CDR1 reads LNHDA; CDR2 reads SQIVND (reference sequence). As DNA, the CDR3 is TGTGCTTCTCACAGGGGTTCTAGATCCTACGAGCAGTACTTC. It specifies CASHRGSRSYEQYF.

The V gene is TRBV7-2, the J gene TRBJ2-5; D ambiguous. This CDR3 spans 13 amino acids. Trimming pared 3 bases from V and 3 bases from J, leaving 8 bases between. CDR1 and CDR2 (germline): SGHTA, FQGNSA. In nucleotides, the CDR3 is TGTGCCAGCAGCTTCGTCCAGGAAGAGACCCAGTACTTC. This sequence encodes CASSFVQEETQYF.

The V call is TRBV27, the J call TRBJ2-5, with 8 bases aligning to TRBD2. Germline CDR1 and CDR2: MNHEY and SMNVEV (reference sequence). V was clipped by 6 bases and J by 5 bases; unmatched bases: 8. The CDR3 has 14 residues. The CDR3 coding sequence is TGTGCCAGCAGCGTGGTTTCGGGAGGGGAGACCCAGTACTTC. Protein: CASSVVSGGETQYF.

The sample holds a few counts of this clone. V is TRBV6-6 and J is TRBJ2-7; 7 bases are shared with TRBD2. Germline V gene sequence: CDR1 MNHNY, CDR2 SVGAGI (reference sequence). This CDR3 region has 13 residues. Trimming took 2 bases from V and 3 from J; bases not matched to a gene: 1. CDR3 in amino acids: CASSYGEGYEQYF. CDR3 in DNA: TGTGCCAGCAGTTACGGGGAGGGCTACGAGCAGTACTTC.